These 5 T cell receptor beta chains were sequenced from one sample in a study of T cell repertoires in ileal Crohn's disease. Sequenced by immunoSEQ multiplex PCR; TCRdb stores in-frame clones only, minus some. The repertoire holds fewer than 2,500 clones, 85% to 95% seen once, with around 3.5% in the top ten. Sequenced: ileal tissue. The receptors stem from an adult with Crohn's disease.

This sequence joins TRBV29-1 and TRBJ2-3; D is unclear. CDR1 and CDR2 (germline): SQVTM, ANQGSEA. This CDR3 spans 16 amino acids. V was clipped by 7 bases and J by 0 bases, with 20 bases between them. The CDR3 DNA sequence: TGCAGCGCCCGAACGACTGGCCCCACTAGCACAGATACGCAGTATTTT. Translation gives CSARTTGPTSTDTQYF.

The chain has TRBV4-3 and TRBJ2-1; 8 nucleotides align to TRBD1. The V gene end was trimmed by 0 bases and the J gene end by 6 bases; junction bases not matched to a gene: 7. The CDR3 spans 16 residues. The germline CDR1 and CDR2 sequences are LGHNA and YSLEER. CDR3 in amino acids: CASSQDPRGLFNEQFF. CDR3 in DNA: TGCGCCAGCAGCCAAGATCCCAGGGGGCTATTCAATGAGCAGTTCTTC.

This chain links TRBV15 with TRBJ1-4; no firm D call. The CDR3 contains 14 residues. V gave up 4 bases and J gave up 7 bases, with 13 bases separating them. CDR1 and CDR2 from the germline V gene are LNHNV and YYDKDF (reference sequence). In nucleotides, the CDR3 is TGTGCCACCAGCAAACAGTTGGCGGGTGAAAAACTGTTTTTT. The encoded protein is CATSKQLAGEKLFF.

The gene calls are TRBV18 and TRBJ2-3; TRBD2 aligns across 7 bases. V gave up 0 bases and J gave up 1 base; unmatched junction bases: 1. CDR3 length: 15 amino acids. CDR1 is KGHSH and CDR2 is LQKENI in the germline V gene. CDR3 protein: CASSPPLAGTDTQYF. CDR3 DNA: TGTGCCAGCTCACCACCTCTAGCGGGCACAGATACGCAGTATTTT.

The chain employs TRBV10-1 and TRBJ1-3, with D possibly being TRBD1 (6 bases). This CDR3 comprises 16 residues. CDR1 and CDR2 (germline): WNHNN, SYGVQD (reference sequence). V lost 1 base and J 4 bases, leaving 14 bases between the germline ends. The CDR3 protein is CASSELGAGSGNTIYF. The CDR3 DNA sequence: TGCGCCAGCAGTGAGTTGGGGGCAGGCTCCGGAAACACCATATATTTT.